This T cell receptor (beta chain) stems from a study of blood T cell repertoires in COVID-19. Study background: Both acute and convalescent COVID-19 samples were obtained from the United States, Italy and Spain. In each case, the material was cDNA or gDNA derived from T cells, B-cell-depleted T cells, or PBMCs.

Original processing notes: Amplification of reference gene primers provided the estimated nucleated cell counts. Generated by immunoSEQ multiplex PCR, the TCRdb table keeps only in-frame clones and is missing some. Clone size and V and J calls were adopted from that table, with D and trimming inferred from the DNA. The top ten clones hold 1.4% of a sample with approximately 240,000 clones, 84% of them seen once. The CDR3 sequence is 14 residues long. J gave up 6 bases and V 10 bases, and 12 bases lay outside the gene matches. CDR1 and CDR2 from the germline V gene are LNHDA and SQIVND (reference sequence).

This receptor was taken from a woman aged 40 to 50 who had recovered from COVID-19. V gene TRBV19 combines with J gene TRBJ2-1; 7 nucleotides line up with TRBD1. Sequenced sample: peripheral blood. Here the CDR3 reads CATHPGQAFNEQFF. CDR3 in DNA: TGTGCCACCCATCCTGGACAGGCCTTCAATGAGCAGTTCTTC.